Below are 9 T cell receptor beta chains sequenced from a single sample in a study of metastatic and nonmetastatic thyroid tumors. Every patient was untreated before thyroid surgery. TCRdb re-called the PCR reads through MiXCR. The table shows roughly 70,000 clones, with roughly 18% occurring only once. Material for sequencing was blood. These receptors were obtained from a female donor with papillary thyroid cancer or a benign thyroid nodule (not recorded which). Some clones in this sample may be carry-over from other donors' samples.

The chain recombines TRBV20-1 with TRBJ2-3; 13 nucleotides match TRBD2. The J segment lost 2 bases and the V segment lost 6 bases, leaving 5 bases of the junction unmatched. CDR1 and CDR2 (germline): DFQATT, SNEGSKA (reference sequence). This CDR3 comprises 15 residues. The CDR3 protein is CSASGTSGNTDTQYF. CDR3 coding DNA: TGCAGTGCCTCCGGGACTAGCGGGAACACAGATACGCAGTATTTT.

This clone was seen ten or more times. V gene TRBV3-1 combines with J gene TRBJ1-2, with a tentative D call TRBD1 (6 bases). CDR1 is LGHDT and CDR2 is YNNKEL in the germline V gene (reference sequence). V was clipped by 2 bases and J by 6 bases, with 13 bases between them. This CDR3 has 14 amino acids. The CDR3 loop reads CASSQFSGQNGYTF. CDR3 sequence (DNA): TGTGCCAGCAGCCAATTCTCAGGACAGAATGGCTACACCTTC.

J is TRBJ2-2 and V is TRBV29-1, with unresolved D. CDR1 is SQVTM, CDR2 ANQGSEA, per germline. Trimming removed 5 bases at V and 5 bases at J, with 6 bases between. There are 11 residues in the CDR3. The CDR3 nucleotides are TGCAGCGTTTCATTAACCGGGGAGCTGTTTTTT. It specifies CSVSLTGELFF.

In this sample, this clone turned up many times. The chain couples TRBV7-8 to TRBJ2-7, with 7 bases lining up with TRBD2. V lost 5 bases and J lost 0; bases outside the gene matches: 4. Germline V CDR1 and CDR2: SGHVS, FQNEAQ. This CDR3 has 14 amino acids. The CDR3 loop is CASSGLGTSYEQYF. The CDR3 nucleotides are TGTGCCAGCAGCGGACTAGGGACCTCCTACGAGCAGTACTTC.

This clone was detected a few times. The junction shows a germline mismatch at one end, possibly a read error. This CDR3 is also generated by other DNA sequences in the sample. The chain couples TRBV10-3 to TRBJ1-6, with 8 nucleotides matching TRBD1. Germline V gene sequence: CDR1 ENHRY, CDR2 SYGVKD. CDR3 length: 15 residues. The CDR3 sequence: CAIKSGQGGNSPLHF. CDR3 nucleotides: TGTGCCATAAAATCTGGACAGGGTGGGAATTCGCCCCTCCACTTT.

This clone was found many times. J is TRBJ2-7 and V is TRBV28; the D gene is possibly TRBD2 (5 bases). V shed 2 bases and J shed 2 bases, with 16 bases lying between them. CDR3 length: 16 residues. CDR1 is MDHEN, CDR2 SYDVKM, per germline. CDR3 protein: CASSLEDWRSTYEQYF. The CDR3 DNA sequence: TGTGCCAGCAGTTTAGAGGACTGGAGGAGTACCTACGAGCAGTACTTC.

This clone appeared many times. Other nucleotide sequences from this sample produce the same CDR3. The chain carries TRBV30 and TRBJ1-1; D is unresolved. Deletions cut 5 bases from V and 1 base from J, with 11 bases between. Germline CDR1 and CDR2: GTSNPN and SVGIG (reference sequence). The CDR3 contains 13 residues. CDR3 DNA sequence: TGTGCCTGGCTTCCCCCGGGGAACACTGAAGCTTTCTTT. It is translated as CAWLPPGNTEAFF.

This clone was found many times. The CDR3 loop reads CASSAWGEARYNEQFF. The CDR3 nucleotides read TGTGCCAGCAGCGCGTGGGGGGAAGCCCGATACAATGAGCAGTTCTTC. This chain connects TRBV9 to TRBJ2-1; D perhaps matches TRBD2 (6 bases). V was cut by 3 bases and J by 4 bases, with 17 bases left in between. This CDR3 comprises 16 residues. Germline CDR1 reads SGDLS; CDR2 reads YYNGEE.

At least ten counts were recorded for this clone. V is TRBV12-3 or TRBV12-4 and J is TRBJ1-1; no firm D call. V gave up 2 bases and J gave up 2 bases, with 6 bases separating them. The CDR3 has 13 amino acids. The CDR3 coding sequence is TGTGCCAGCAGTTTAACTCAAAACACTGAAGCTTTCTTT. As protein: CASSLTQNTEAFF.